Listed below are T cell receptor beta chains from one sample, sequenced in a study of vaccination and CD4 T cells after COVID-19. One entry per CDR3 protein, called by TCRdb with MiXCR from the PCR reads. The table records approximately 6,000 distinct CDR3 sequences, over 60% of them present only once. Their specific antigens are unknown. Sequences were obtained from CD4+ T cells from blood, cultured in vitro. The source is a human donor who had recovered from COVID-19. The CDR3 runs from the conserved cysteine through the conserved F or W. Each record gives: J gene, V gene, CDR3 protein.

TRBJ1-2 TRBV2 CASSETWQGARGYTF
TRBJ1-1 TRBV19 CASSKMGHGSPEAFF
TRBJ2-2 TRBV12-3/TRBV12-4 CASSYGRGTGELFF
TRBJ2-7 TRBV10-2 CASSRDPHEQYF
TRBJ2-6 TRBV6-1 CASSAIQGAPGANVLTF
TRBJ2-7 TRBV5-1 CASSEAGTRSYEQYF
TRBJ2-1 TRBV20-1 CSVMGQGAISGRRHEQFF
TRBJ1-5 TRBV7-8 CASSKAPTGDYSNQPQHF
TRBJ1-2 TRBV9 CASSVVHTSSVYGYTF
TRBJ1-4 TRBV30 CAWSVLGSPEKLFF
TRBJ2-7 TRBV7-2 CASSSDATQQYF
TRBJ2-5 TRBV7-9 CASSSWPTQYF
TRBJ2-7 TRBV7-9 CASSLEPGAAYEQYF
TRBJ1-5 TRBV6-1 CASAVGGFGLSQPQHF
TRBJ1-5 TRBV19 CASSIFYRGISGQPQHF